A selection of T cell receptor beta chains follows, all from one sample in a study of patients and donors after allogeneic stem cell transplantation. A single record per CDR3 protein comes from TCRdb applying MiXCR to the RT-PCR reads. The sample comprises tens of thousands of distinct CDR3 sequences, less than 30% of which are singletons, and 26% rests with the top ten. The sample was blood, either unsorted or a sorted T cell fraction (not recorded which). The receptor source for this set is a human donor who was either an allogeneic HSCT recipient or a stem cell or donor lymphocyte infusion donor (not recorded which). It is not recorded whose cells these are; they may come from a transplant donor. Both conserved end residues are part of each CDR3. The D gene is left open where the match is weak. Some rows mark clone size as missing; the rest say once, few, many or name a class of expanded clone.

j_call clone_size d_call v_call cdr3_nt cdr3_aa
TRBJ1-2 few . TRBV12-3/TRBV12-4 TGTGCCAGCAGTTTGGGACGTCTTCACTTC CASSLGRLHF
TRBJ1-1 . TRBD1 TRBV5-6 TGTGCCAGCAGAACGCCTAACTTGACAGGGAGAGCTTTCTTT CASRTPNLTGRAFF
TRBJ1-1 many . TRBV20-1 TGCAGTGCTAGGAAGGACGTGAACACTGAAGCTTTCTTT CSARKDVNTEAFF
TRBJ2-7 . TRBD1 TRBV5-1 TGCGCCAGCAGCTTTAAAACCCCGGGACAGGGGGGTTACGAGCAGTACTTC CASSFKTPGQGGYEQYF
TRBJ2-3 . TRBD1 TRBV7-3 TGTGCCAGCAGCCCAGGGACAGGGAACACAGATACGCAGTATTTT CASSPGTGNTDTQYF
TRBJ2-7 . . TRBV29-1 TGCAGCGTTGAAGCCGACAACGGGGGGCAGTACTTC CSVEADNGGQYF
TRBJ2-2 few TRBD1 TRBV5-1 TGCGCCAGCAGCTTGGTAGGGACAGTCACCGGGGAGCTGTTTTTT CASSLVGTVTGELFF
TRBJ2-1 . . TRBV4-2 TGTGCCAGCAGCCAAGAGTTACCTTTAAATGAGCAGTTCTTC CASSQELPLNEQFF
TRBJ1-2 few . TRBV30 TGTCCCCCCTCCTATGGCTACACCTTC CPPSYGYTF
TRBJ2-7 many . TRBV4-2 TGTGCCAGCAGCCAAGAGCCACAGTTTGCCTACGAGCAGTACTTC CASSQEPQFAYEQYF
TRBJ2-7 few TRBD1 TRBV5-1 TGCGCCAGCAAACTGGACAGGGGGGACGAGCAGTACTTC CASKLDRGDEQYF
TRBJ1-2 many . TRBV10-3 TGTGCCATCAGTGACCCCCTGGGGACACCCCTCGCCTATGGCTACACCTTC CAISDPLGTPLAYGYTF
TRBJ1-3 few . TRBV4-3 TGCGCCAGCAGCCAAGATTTGGGGGGCTCTGGAAACACCATATATTTT CASSQDLGGSGNTIYF
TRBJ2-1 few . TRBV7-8 TGTGCCAGCAGCTTAGCAATAGTAACTCCGGTCGATGAGCAGTTCTTC CASSLAIVTPVDEQFF
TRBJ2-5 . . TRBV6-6 TGTGCCAGCAACAGGGGGGGAACGGAGACCCAGTACTTC CASNRGGTETQYF
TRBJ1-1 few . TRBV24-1 TGTGCCACCCGAAGTCAACTAGGACCACACGACATGAACACTGAAGCTTTCTTT CATRSQLGPHDMNTEAFF
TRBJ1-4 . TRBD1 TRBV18 TGTGCCAGCTCACCGGACAGGGAGGAAAAACTGTTTTTT CASSPDREEKLFF
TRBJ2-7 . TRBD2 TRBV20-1 TGCAGTGCTAGAGACCCGGGGGGAAGAAACTACGAGCAGTACTTC CSARDPGGRNYEQYF
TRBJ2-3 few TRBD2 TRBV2 TGTGCCAGCAGTCCCATTGGACTAGCGACCACAGATACGCAGTATTTT CASSPIGLATTDTQYF
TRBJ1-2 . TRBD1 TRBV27 TGTGCCAGCAGTTCAGACAGGGTTAATGGCTACACCTTC CASSSDRVNGYTF
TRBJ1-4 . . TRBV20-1 TGCAGTGCTAGGGAGGTCACATACAATGAAAAACTGTTTTTT CSAREVTYNEKLFF
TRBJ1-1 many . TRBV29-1 TGCAGCGTTGTTTCGGGAGACACTGAAGCTTTCTTT CSVVSGDTEAFF
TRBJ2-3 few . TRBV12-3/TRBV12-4 TGTGCCAGCAGTTTTGTGGGGGTCACAGATACGCAGTATTTT CASSFVGVTDTQYF
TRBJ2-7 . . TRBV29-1 TGCAGCGTTGAAGATGTAGGACAGTCCTACGAGCAGTACTTC CSVEDVGQSYEQYF
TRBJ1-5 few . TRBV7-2 TGTGCCAGCAGCTTCCAGAGCAGCAATCAGCCCCAGCATTTT CASSFQSSNQPQHF
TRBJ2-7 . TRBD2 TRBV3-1 TGTGCCAGCAGCCCTAATAGCGGGGGGGTCTACGAGCAGTACTTC CASSPNSGGVYEQYF
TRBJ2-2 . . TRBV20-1 TGCAGTGCCCGGCATCAGGGACCCCCGAACACCGGGGAGCTGTTTTTT CSARHQGPPNTGELFF
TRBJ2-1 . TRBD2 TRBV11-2 TGTGCCAGCAGCAAACTAGCGGGAGCTTTATATGAGCAGTTCTTC CASSKLAGALYEQFF
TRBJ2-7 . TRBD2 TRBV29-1 TGCAGCGTTGATGGAGCGGGAGACTCCTACGAGCAGTACTTC CSVDGAGDSYEQYF
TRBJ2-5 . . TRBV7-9 TGTGCCAGCAGCTTAGCGCTGGGAGGAGAGACCCAGTACTTC CASSLALGGETQYF
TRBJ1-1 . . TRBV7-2 TGTGCCAGCAGCTCCGTCAGGGGTTACACTGAAGCTTTCTTT CASSSVRGYTEAFF
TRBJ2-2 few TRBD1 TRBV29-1 TGCAGCGTTGAAGGGACAGGAGGTACCGGGGAGCTGTTTTTT CSVEGTGGTGELFF
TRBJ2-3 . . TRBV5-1 TGCGCCAGCAGCTTGGTTCTAGGCTCCACAGATACGCAGTATTTT CASSLVLGSTDTQYF